The next 5 T cell receptor beta chains were all read from a single sample in a study of blood T cell repertoires in COVID-19 (dated by TCRdb to 2020 to 2021). Libraries were built with the immunoSEQ multiplex PCR assay. TCRdb obtained this table from immuneACCESS and retained in-frame rearrangements with V and J assigned. These tables miss some clones; where compared with another copy, unresolved V genes account for less than half of the shortfall, and the remainder is unexplained. In all, the sample holds about 220,000 clones, and 70% to 85% of those were seen once. 9.7% of the sample lies in the top ten. Sequencing was carried out using peripheral blood. The receptor source for this set is a man aged 50-59 years with active or convalescent COVID-19.

J is TRBJ2-4 and V is TRBV5-1; TRBD1 aligns across 7 bases. This CDR3 has 15 amino acids. After removal of 4 bases from V and 7 bases from J, the junction contained 11 bases not matched to a gene. The germline V gene has CDR1 SGHRS and CDR2 YFSETQ. The CDR3 here is CASSVDRDGLNIQYF. CDR3 in DNA: TGCGCCAGCAGCGTAGACAGGGATGGGCTGAACATTCAGTACTTC.

This sequence joins TRBV2 and TRBJ2-3; the D gene is possibly TRBD1 (6 bases). CDR3 size: 14 residues. Per germline, CDR1 SNHLY and CDR2 FYNNEI. V lost 3 bases, J lost 2 bases, and 9 bases lay in between. The CDR3 DNA reads as TGTGCCAGCAGTGATAACAGGGACACAGATACGCAGTATTTT. Its protein is CASSDNRDTDTQYF. The full variable domain, in which reference TRBV2 and TRBJ2-3 provide the parts outside the CDR3, is EPEVTQTPSHQVTQMGQEVILRCVPISNHLYFYWYRQILGQKVEFLVSFYNNEISEKSEIFDDQFSVERPDGSNFTLKIRSTKLEDSAMYFCASSDNRDTDTQYFGPGTRLTVL.

The chain combines TRBV5-1 with TRBJ1-6, with TRBD1 as a possible D gene (5 bases). The CDR3 is made up of 12 amino acids. V was trimmed by 4 bases and J by 16 bases, leaving 15 bases between them. CDR1 is SGHRS and CDR2 is YFSETQ in the germline V gene. The CDR3 region has the DNA TGCGCCAGCAGCCCCGGGGGGACCTCGCTCCACTTT. It is translated as CASSPGGTSLHF. Combining the CDR3 with reference TRBV5-1 and TRBJ1-6 gives the whole variable domain KAGVTQTPRYLIKTRGQQVTLSCSPISGHRSVSWYQQTPGQGLQFLFEYFSETQRNKGNFPGRFSGRQFSNSRSEMNVSTLELGDSALYLCASSPGGTSLHFGNGTRLTVT.

In regard to this clone: At one of its ends the junction is not consistent with the germline gene, which may arise from a read error. This sequence joins TRBV6-6 and TRBJ2-7; 7 bases fit TRBD1. CDR1 MNHNY and CDR2 SVGAGI come from the germline V gene (reference sequence). The CDR3 length is 11 residues. As DNA, the CDR3 is TGTGCCAGCAGCTCTGACAGGGAACAGAACTTC. Translating gives CASSSDREQNF.

The chain is built from TRBV20-1 and TRBJ1-1; a possible D gene is TRBD1 (5 bases). CDR3 length: 10 amino acids. Germline CDR1 DFQATT, CDR2 SNEGSKA (reference sequence). The V and J ends lost 4 bases and 11 bases respectively, with 11 bases between them. CDR3 amino acids: CSAKSGAAFF. In nucleotides, the CDR3 is TGCAGTGCTAAAAGTGGGGCGGCTTTCTTT.